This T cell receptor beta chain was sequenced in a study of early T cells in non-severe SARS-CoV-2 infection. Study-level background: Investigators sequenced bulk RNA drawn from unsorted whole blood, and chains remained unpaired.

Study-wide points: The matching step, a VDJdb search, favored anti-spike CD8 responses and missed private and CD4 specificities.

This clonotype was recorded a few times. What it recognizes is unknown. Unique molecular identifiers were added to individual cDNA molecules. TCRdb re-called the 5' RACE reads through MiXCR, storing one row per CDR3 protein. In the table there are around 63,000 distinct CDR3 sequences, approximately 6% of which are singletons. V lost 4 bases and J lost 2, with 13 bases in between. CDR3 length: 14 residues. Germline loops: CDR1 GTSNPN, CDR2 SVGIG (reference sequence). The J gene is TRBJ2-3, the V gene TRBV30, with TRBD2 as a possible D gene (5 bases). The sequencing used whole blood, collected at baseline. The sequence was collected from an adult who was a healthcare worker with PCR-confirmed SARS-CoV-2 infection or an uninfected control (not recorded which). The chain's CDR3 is CAWKQPGYTDTQYF. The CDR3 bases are TGTGCCTGGAAGCAACCGGGATACACAGATACGCAGTATTTT. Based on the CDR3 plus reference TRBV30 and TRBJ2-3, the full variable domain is SQTIHQWPATLVQPVGSPLSLECTVEGTSNPNLYWYRQAAGRGLQLLFYSVGIGQISSEVPQNLSASRPQDRQFILSSKKLLLSDSGFYLCAWKQPGYTDTQYFGPGTRLTVL.